One and the same sample provided the 13 T cell receptor beta chains below, sequenced in a study of T cells after somatic rescue of genetic block. The data were produced by immunoSEQ multiplex PCR, yet TCRdb's version contains in-frame clones alone and is incomplete. The sample holds fewer than 150,000 clones, under 95% seen once. Material: peripheral blood mononuclear cells (PBMCs). Receptor source: a woman younger than 30.

J is TRBJ2-1 and V is TRBV6-6; D is uncertain. CDR3 length: 14 residues. V gave up 2 bases and J gave up 7 bases, with 12 bases separating them. CDR1 and CDR2 (germline): MNHNY, SVGAGI (reference sequence). CDR3 DNA sequence: TGTGCCAGCAGTTACGGGCAGAATGTGAATGAGCAGTTCTTC. Protein product: CASSYGQNVNEQFF.

J is TRBJ2-5 and V is TRBV11-2, with D tentatively TRBD1 or TRBD2 (6 bases each). V was trimmed by 1 base and J by 4 bases, leaving 7 bases between them. The length of the CDR3 is 13 residues. Germline V gene sequence: CDR1 SGHAT, CDR2 FQNNGV. DNA for the CDR3: TGTGCCAGCAGCTTAGCGGGGGCAGAGACCCAGTACTTC. Its translation is CASSLAGAETQYF.

This clone was recorded a few times. The V call is TRBV30, the J call TRBJ2-1; TRBD2 matches 8 bases. This CDR3 is built from 15 residues. J was trimmed by 4 bases and V by 4 bases; bases with no gene match: 9. Per germline, CDR1 GTSNPN and CDR2 SVGIG (reference sequence). This CDR3 reads CAWTVGGARYNEQFF. The DNA for the CDR3 is TGTGCCTGGACGGTCGGGGGGGCCCGGTACAATGAGCAGTTCTTC.

V is TRBV7-6 and J is TRBJ1-1; D possibly corresponds to TRBD1 (5 bases). CDR1 SGHVS and CDR2 FNYEAQ come from the germline V gene. V lost 5 bases and J 4 bases, leaving 23 bases between the germline ends. The CDR3 loop spans 17 amino acids. The CDR3 sequence is CASSPKAVYWGSTEAFF. In nucleotides, the CDR3 is TGTGCCAGCAGCCCCAAAGCGGTATATTGGGGGTCCACTGAAGCTTTCTTT. The full variable domain, its missing parts supplied by reference TRBV7-6 and TRBJ1-1, is GAGVSQSPRYKVTKRGQDVALRCDPISGHVSLYWYRQALGQGPEFLTYFNYEAQQDKSGLPNDRFSAERPEGSISTLTIQRTEQRDSAMYRCASSPKAVYWGSTEAFFGQGTRLTVV.

V and J are TRBV7-9 and TRBJ1-1; possible D gene TRBD1, 6 bases. Between the trimmed V and J ends, which lost 1 base and 5 bases, there was a span of 17 bases. The CDR3 extends over 16 amino acids. Germline V gene lookup returns CDR1 SEHNR and CDR2 FQNEAQ (reference sequence). In nucleotides, the CDR3 is TGTGCCAGCAGCTTAGGCTTGGCGGGGGCTGGTACTGAAGCTTTCTTT. Translation: CASSLGLAGAGTEAFF. Looking up the rest from reference TRBV7-9 and TRBJ1-1 gives the full variable domain: DTGVSQNPRHKITKRGQNVTFRCDPISEHNRLYWYRQTLGQGPEFLTYFQNEAQLEKSRLLSDRFSAERPKGSFSTLEIQRTEQGDSAMYLCASSLGLAGAGTEAFFGQGTRLTVV.

The chain couples TRBV4-3 to TRBJ1-2; D is possibly TRBD1 (6 bases). The CDR3 has 15 residues. Germline V gene lookup returns CDR1 LGHNA and CDR2 YSLEER. Trimming removed 1 base at V and 5 bases at J, with 14 bases between. Written as DNA, the CDR3 is TGCGCCAGCAGCCAAGCTCATACAGGGTTTTATGGCTACACCTTC. Translated: CASSQAHTGFYGYTF.

The chain carries TRBV10-3 and TRBJ2-5; TRBD2 agrees at 11 bases. Germline V lookup: CDR1 ENHRY, CDR2 SYGVKD. The CDR3 consists of 17 residues. V gave up 3 bases and J gave up 0 bases; unmatched junction bases: 6. The CDR3 reads CAISEGSSGGYQETQYF. The CDR3 region has the DNA TGTGCCATCAGTGAAGGTTCTAGCGGGGGGTACCAAGAGACCCAGTACTTC.

CDR3 in amino acids: CASSFGYGGGAYEQYF. CDR3 nucleotides: TGTGCCAGCAGCTTCGGGTATGGCGGGGGGGCCTACGAGCAGTACTTC. The gene calls are TRBV7-8 and TRBJ2-7; 9 bases are shared with TRBD2. Germline values: CDR1 SGHVS, CDR2 FQNEAQ. The CDR3 is 16 amino acids. The V gene end was trimmed by 3 bases and the J gene end by 2 bases; junction bases not matched to a gene: 8.

This clone was counted a single time. The J gene is TRBJ1-4, the V gene TRBV19; perhaps TRBD1 as D (5 bases). Trimming took 9 bases from V and 8 from J, leaving 22 bases between them. The germline CDR1 and CDR2 sequences are LNHDA and SQIVND (reference sequence). CDR3 size: 15 residues. The CDR3 sequence: CASQWGGQGNEKLFF. DNA for the CDR3: TGTGCCAGCCAGTGGGGAGGCCAGGGCAACGAAAAACTGTTTTTT. Filled out from reference TRBV19 and TRBJ1-4, the complete variable domain reads DGGITQSPKYLFRKEGQNVTLSCEQNLNHDAMYWYRQDPGQGLRLIYYSQIVNDFQKGDIAEGYSVSREKKESFPLTVTSAQKNPTAFYLCASQWGGQGNEKLFFGSGTQLSVL.

This rearrangement joins TRBV7-3 to TRBJ2-3; D is possibly TRBD2 (5 bases). Germline loops: CDR1 SGHTA, CDR2 FQGTGA. CDR3 size: 16 residues. Trimming cost V 0 bases and J 1 base, with 11 bases left between them. CDR3 coding DNA: TGTGCCAGCAGCTTAACACTAGATGTGGGCACAGATACGCAGTATTTT. It translates to CASSLTLDVGTDTQYF.

This chain connects TRBV7-6 to TRBJ2-6, with 11 bases fitting TRBD1. The CDR3 has 19 amino acids. V was clipped by 5 bases and J by 0 bases; unmatched bases: 9. Per germline, CDR1 SGHVS and CDR2 FNYEAQ. The CDR3 loop is CASSPGTGGRLSGANVLTF. CDR3 sequence (DNA): TGTGCCAGCAGCCCCGGGACAGGGGGACGCCTCTCTGGGGCCAACGTCCTGACTTTC.

J is TRBJ2-1 and V is TRBV13; D remains ambiguous. CDR1 is PRHDT, CDR2 FYEKMQ, per germline (reference sequence). V gave up 5 bases and J gave up 5 bases, with 4 bases separating them. The CDR3 runs 11 residues. CDR3 DNA: TGTGCCAGCAGCCTCAACAATGAGCAGTTCTTC. This gives the protein CASSLNNEQFF. Filled out from reference TRBV13 and TRBJ2-1, the complete variable domain reads AAGVIQSPRHLIKEKRETATLKCYPIPRHDTVYWYQQGPGQDPQFLISFYEKMQSDKGSIPDRFSAQQFSDYHSELNMSSLELGDSALYFCASSLNNEQFFGPGTRLTVL.

J is TRBJ2-1 and V is TRBV5-5; 7 nucleotides line up with TRBD2. This CDR3 spans 18 amino acids. The V segment lost 4 bases and the J segment 5 bases; nucleotides outside the gene matches: 18. Germline lookup yields CDR1 SGHKS and CDR2 YYEKEE (reference sequence). CDR3 bases: TGTGCCAGCAGCATCAACCCCTATTCCAGCGGGGTTGACAATGAGCAGTTCTTC. It is translated as CASSINPYSSGVDNEQFF.